This T cell receptor (beta chain) was documented in a study of T cell responses to AZD1222 COVID-19 vaccine. The study, taken as a whole, reports: No repertoire was sampled before or during the peak T cell response, only after it.

Sequencing used immunoSEQ multiplex PCR; TCRdb keeps in-frame clones, though not all of them. The sample consists of around 140,000 clones, 88% of them appearing once. About this clone: Its antigen is unknown.

CDR3 length: 18 amino acids. V was pared by 10 bases and J by 10 bases, with 26 bases of the junction left unmatched. Germline-derived CDR1 and CDR2 are MDHEN and SYDVKM. Sequencing was performed on peripheral blood, taken 28 days after the second dose of the MenACWY control vaccine. V usage is TRBV28 and J usage is TRBJ2-1; 9 bases are shared with TRBD1. This clonotype was obtained from an adult who received the MenACWY meningococcal vaccine as a control. CDR3 sequence reads: CATGLTGGGLGGFGEQFF. In nucleotides, the CDR3 is TGTGCCACCGGGCTTACAGGGGGCGGTCTAGGTGGGTTCGGGGAGCAGTTCTTC.